The clone carrying this T cell receptor beta chain was recorded at least ten times. What it recognizes is unknown. The CDR3 spans 13 residues. Per the germline V gene, CDR1 is DFQATT and CDR2 is SNEGSKA (reference sequence). Trimming took 1 base from V and 6 from J, leaving 12 bases between them. The data are from a study of CD8 T cells in ankylosing spondylitis. Study observations and caveats: In the blood and synovial fluid of reactive arthritis, some motif variants had been previously reported. Clones that were linked to disease were CD8+ and were relatively rare in peripheral blood.

A single record per CDR3 protein comes from TCRdb applying MiXCR to the 5' RACE reads. The table shows 180,000 or so distinct CDR3 sequences, with around a tenth occurring only once. This sequence was found in a male donor with ankylosing spondylitis or in good health (not recorded which). Sequenced material: blood, either unsorted or a sorted T cell fraction (not recorded which). The rearrangement links TRBV20-1 to TRBJ1-1; D uncertain. The CDR3 region is CSARGLVGAEAFF. The CDR3 DNA is TGCAGTGCTAGAGGACTGGTAGGAGCTGAAGCTTTCTTT.